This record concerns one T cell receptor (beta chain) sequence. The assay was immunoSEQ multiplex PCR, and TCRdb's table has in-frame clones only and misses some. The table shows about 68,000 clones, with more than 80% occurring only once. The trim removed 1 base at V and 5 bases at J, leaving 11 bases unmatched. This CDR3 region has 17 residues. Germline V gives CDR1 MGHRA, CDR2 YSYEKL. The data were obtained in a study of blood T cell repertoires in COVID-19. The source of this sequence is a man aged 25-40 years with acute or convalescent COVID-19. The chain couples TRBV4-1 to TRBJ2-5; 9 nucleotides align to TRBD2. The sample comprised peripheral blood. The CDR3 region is CASSQVISGSGGETQYF. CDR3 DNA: TGCGCCAGCAGCCAAGTGATTAGCGGGAGTGGAGGGGAGACCCAGTACTTC.